This is a list of T cell receptor beta chains from one sample in a study of shared clonotypes between healthy human individuals. Libraries were prepared by immunoSEQ multiplex PCR; TCRdb keeps only in-frame clonotypes and omits some of them. The sample yields roughly 1 million clones, 75% to 85% seen once. Source material: memory CD4+ T cells from PBMCs. All receptors derive from a man younger than 35 in good health. Some clones in this sample may be carry-over from other donors' samples. CDR3s include the opening cysteine and the closing phenylalanine or tryptophan. A D gene is named only where the DNA matches it firmly. The size of a clone is reported for some rows only, either as once, few or many, or as a class for expanded clones.

J gene: TRBJ2-1; V gene: TRBV6-4; clone size: -; D gene: -; CDR3 DNA: TGTGCCAGCAGTGCCAGCTCCTACAATGAGCAGTTCTTC; CDR3 protein: CASSASSYNEQFF
J gene: TRBJ2-5; V gene: TRBV6-1; clone size: -; D gene: TRBD2; CDR3 DNA: TGTGCCAGCAGTGGGACTAGCGGGAGTTGGGAGACCCAGTACTTC; CDR3 protein: CASSGTSGSWETQYF
J gene: TRBJ2-5; V gene: TRBV11-2; clone size: -; D gene: -; CDR3 DNA: TGTGCCAGCAGCTTAGATCCCGTCCGGGAGACCCAGTACTTC; CDR3 protein: CASSLDPVRETQYF
J gene: TRBJ2-5; V gene: TRBV7-3; clone size: once; D gene: TRBD2; CDR3 DNA: TGTGCCAGCAGCTTTGGGACTAGCGGGAGGCGGGAGACCCAGTACTTC; CDR3 protein: CASSFGTSGRRETQYF
J gene: TRBJ2-7; V gene: TRBV5-6; clone size: -; D gene: -; CDR3 DNA: TGTGCCAGCAGTAAGGGACGGAACTCCTACGAGCAGTACTTC; CDR3 protein: CASSKGRNSYEQYF
J gene: TRBJ1-1; V gene: TRBV7-3; clone size: -; D gene: -; CDR3 DNA: TGTGCCAGCAGCTCCAAGGGGGGGAACACTGAAGCTTTCTTT; CDR3 protein: CASSSKGGNTEAFF
J gene: TRBJ2-1; V gene: TRBV30; clone size: -; D gene: TRBD2; CDR3 DNA: TGTGCCTGGAGTATTCCGGGACTAGCGGGAGTCGGGCAGTTCTTC; CDR3 protein: CAWSIPGLAGVGQFF
J gene: TRBJ1-1; V gene: TRBV18; clone size: -; D gene: -; CDR3 DNA: TGTGCCAGCTCACCGGCAGGGAACACTGAAGCTTTCTTT; CDR3 protein: CASSPAGNTEAFF
J gene: TRBJ1-4; V gene: TRBV4-1; clone size: -; D gene: -; CDR3 DNA: TGCGCCAGCAGCCGGCCGGGACGGTCTAATGAAAAACTGTTTTTT; CDR3 protein: CASSRPGRSNEKLFF
J gene: TRBJ2-4; V gene: TRBV10-3; clone size: once; D gene: -; CDR3 DNA: TGTGCCATCAGTGAGTCGCGGAGTTCATCATCCATTCAGTACTTC; CDR3 protein: CAISESRSSSSIQYF
J gene: TRBJ1-1; V gene: TRBV29-1; clone size: -; D gene: -; CDR3 DNA: TGCAGCGTTGAACGGGGGTTGGACACTGAAGCTTTCTTT; CDR3 protein: CSVERGLDTEAFF
J gene: TRBJ2-1; V gene: TRBV4-1; clone size: -; D gene: TRBD1; CDR3 DNA: TGCGCCAGCAGCCAAGATCCACCGGGACAGGGTCGGGATGAGCAGTTCTTC; CDR3 protein: CASSQDPPGQGRDEQFF
J gene: TRBJ1-1; V gene: TRBV6-5; clone size: -; D gene: -; CDR3 DNA: TGTGCCAGCAGTTATTGGGACACAGGACGGGCTTTCTTT; CDR3 protein: CASSYWDTGRAFF
J gene: TRBJ1-2; V gene: TRBV2; clone size: -; D gene: -; CDR3 DNA: TGTGCCGCGCGGAGGGAGGAAGGCTACACCTTC; CDR3 protein: CAARREEGYTF
J gene: TRBJ1-1; V gene: TRBV11-3; clone size: -; D gene: -; CDR3 DNA: TGTGCCAGCAGCTTAACAGGCGTGAACACTGAAGCTTTCTTT; CDR3 protein: CASSLTGVNTEAFF
J gene: TRBJ1-6; V gene: TRBV4-3; clone size: many; D gene: -; CDR3 DNA: TGCGCCAGCAGCCAAGGACCGGGCAAGGGGGACACCTCACCCCTCCACTTT; CDR3 protein: CASSQGPGKGDTSPLHF
J gene: TRBJ1-5; V gene: TRBV19; clone size: -; D gene: -; CDR3 DNA: TGTGCCAGTAGTATCGGGAATCAGCCCCAGCATTTT; CDR3 protein: CASSIGNQPQHF
J gene: TRBJ2-7; V gene: TRBV7-9; clone size: -; D gene: -; CDR3 DNA: TGTGCCAGCAGCTTTTATTCCGAGCAGTACTTC; CDR3 protein: CASSFYSEQYF
J gene: TRBJ2-1; V gene: TRBV11-2; clone size: -; D gene: -; CDR3 DNA: TGTGCCAGCAGCTTAGATAGGTCCGATGAGCAGTTCTTC; CDR3 protein: CASSLDRSDEQFF
J gene: TRBJ2-3; V gene: TRBV6-1; clone size: once; D gene: -; CDR3 DNA: TGTGCCAGCACGACAGAACAGTCAGATACGCAGTATTTT; CDR3 protein: CASTTEQSDTQYF